The clone carrying this TCR beta chain showed up just once. Its target is unknown. From RNA, the CDR3 regions of TCR beta chains were amplified and sequenced. First-round RT-PCR employed HTBI primers, with a second-round multiplex PCR after it. TCRdb ran MiXCR on the multiplex PCR reads and lists one entry per CDR3 protein. The sample holds about 700,000 distinct CDR3 sequences; 35% to 50% are singletons and the top ten take around 3%. The sample is drawn from a study of Graves' ophthalmopathy and Graves' hyperthyroidism. Study results and limitations: In blood, most expanded thyroid clonotypes above 0.001 frequency were also detected. Separation of ophthalmopathy from stable hyperthyroidism was achieved by a 13-signature model, at approximately 87% sensitivity and under 83% specificity.

Certain patients were not enrolled. These were patients with other autoimmune diseases, uncontrolled infections, pregnancy or lactation. Serum thyroxine and TRAb, along with clinical symptoms, thyroid ultrasound and orbital computed tomography, were what diagnosis relied on. The source material was peripheral blood. The sequence came from an adult man with Graves' ophthalmopathy.

The CDR3 nucleotides are TGCAGCGCCGAAGTCCGGGACGGCACTGGCGGCTACACCTTC. Translated: CSAEVRDGTGGYTF. The rearrangement uses TRBV29-1 and TRBJ1-2; D is possibly TRBD1 (5 bases). The CDR3 spans 14 residues. V lost 7 bases and J lost 8, with 23 bases in between. Germline values: CDR1 SQVTM, CDR2 ANQGSEA.